The sequence of this TCR beta chain was determined in a study of metastatic and nonmetastatic thyroid tumors. Overall study: The comparison covered peripheral blood and tumor or nodule tissue in malignant and benign thyroid patients. Study observations and caveats: TCR beta diversity was reportedly significantly higher in malignant thyroid tumors than benign nodules, in blood and tumor.

TCRdb re-called the PCR reads through MiXCR. The table records fewer than 25,000 clones, about a sixth of them present only once. In the case of this clone: Its specificity is not known.

Before thyroid surgery, none of the patients had received any treatment. The CDR3 spans 17 residues. V dropped 1 base and J dropped 8; count of bases not matched to a gene: 12. Germline CDR1 DFQATT, CDR2 SNEGSKA (reference sequence). The genes are TRBV20-1 and TRBJ2-6; 9 bases are shared with TRBD1. Sequencing was carried out using tumor tissue. The receptor's source is a female donor with papillary thyroid cancer or a benign thyroid nodule (not recorded which). Some clones in this sample may be carry-over from other donors' samples. CDR3 protein: CSARGGTGRLGSNVLTF. The CDR3 DNA follows: TGCAGTGCTAGAGGCGGGACAGGGCGCTTGGGGTCCAACGTCCTGACTTTC.